The 16 T cell receptor beta chains given below trace back to one sample, sequenced in a study of shared T cell receptors in the human thymus. Sequencing used immunoSEQ multiplex PCR; TCRdb keeps in-frame clones, though not all of them. The data show about 710,000 clones, roughly 86% seen once. These data also featured in a second study, about human thymus T cells.

The source material was thymocytes. The receptors derive from a boy less than two years old with a congenital heart defect.

V usage is TRBV7-2 and J usage is TRBJ2-1; TRBD2 aligns across 11 bases. Losses at the gene ends were 5 bases for V and 4 bases for J; bases not matched to a gene: 7. From germline, CDR1 is SGHTA and CDR2 FQGNSA. This CDR3 comprises 16 residues. CDR3 nucleotides: TGTGCCAGCAGCCCCCTCCCTAGCGGGGGGTACAATGAGCAGTTCTTC. Residues: CASSPLPSGGYNEQFF.

This sequence joins TRBV5-1 and TRBJ2-3, with D tentatively TRBD2 (5 bases). CDR1 SGHRS and CDR2 YFSETQ come from the germline V gene. The V end lost 0 bases, the J end lost 5 bases, and 7 bases lay between the germline ends. This CDR3 is 13 amino acids long. The DNA for the CDR3 is TGCGCCAGCAGCTTGGTGGCGGGAGATACGCAGTATTTT. Protein product: CASSLVAGDTQYF.

This chain connects TRBV2 to TRBJ2-7, with D perhaps TRBD1 (6 bases). Germline assignment: CDR1 SNHLY and CDR2 FYNNEI. V gave up 6 bases and J gave up 2 bases, with 35 bases separating them. CDR3 length: 21 amino acids. In DNA, the CDR3 is TGTGCCAGCAGGGAGGCCCGTCTGGACAGAATACTTATAAAGAGGCCCTACGAGCAGTACTTC. Encoded protein: CASREARLDRILIKRPYEQYF.

The chain couples TRBV4-1 to TRBJ2-7; 9 nucleotides line up with TRBD1. CDR1 is MGHRA and CDR2 is YSYEKL in the germline V gene. The junction had 10 bases not matched to a gene; V was cut back by 1 base and J by 3 bases. This CDR3 spans 17 amino acids. The DNA of the CDR3 is TGCGCCAGCAGCCAAGTTAGTAGGACAGGGGTTTACTACGAGCAGTACTTC. Translation: CASSQVSRTGVYYEQYF.

The chain has TRBV5-4 and TRBJ2-7, with 11 positions matching TRBD2. V shed 0 bases and J 5 bases; nucleotides not matched to a gene: 4. This CDR3 region has 15 residues. The germline V gene encodes CDR1 SGHNT and CDR2 YYREEE (reference sequence). CDR3 residues: CASSLETSGNHEQYF. The CDR3 DNA follows: TGTGCCAGCAGCTTGGAGACTAGCGGGAACCACGAGCAGTACTTC.

The V gene is TRBV4-3, the J gene TRBJ1-5; D remains unclear. Trimming pared 0 bases from V and 0 bases from J, leaving 6 bases between. This CDR3 is 15 amino acids long. CDR1 and CDR2 from the germline V gene are LGHNA and YSLEER. The CDR3 sequence: CASSQETSSNQPQHF. The CDR3 nucleotides read TGCGCCAGCAGCCAAGAGACATCTAGCAATCAGCCCCAGCATTTT.

The rearrangement joins TRBV5-1 to TRBJ2-1; TRBD2 agrees at 11 bases. J gave up 5 bases and V 0 bases, and 10 bases lay outside the gene matches. CDR3 length: 18 residues. Germline assignment: CDR1 SGHRS and CDR2 YFSETQ. CDR3 sequence: CASSLAHKQTSGNNEQFF. The CDR3, as DNA: TGCGCCAGCAGCTTGGCCCACAAGCAGACTAGCGGGAACAATGAGCAGTTCTTC.

The genes are TRBV7-8 and TRBJ1-4; tentatively, D is TRBD1 (6 bases). This CDR3 is 13 amino acids long. V was shortened by 5 bases and J by 8 bases, with 12 bases between the two germline ends. Germline assignment: CDR1 SGHVS and CDR2 FQNEAQ. For the CDR3, the DNA is TGTGCCAGCAGCCGAACTAGGGGGGAAAAACTGTTTTTT. Amino acids: CASSRTRGEKLFF.

The chain links TRBV28 to TRBJ2-6, with 9 positions matching TRBD1. The germline gives CDR1 MDHEN, CDR2 SYDVKM. Trimming cost V 2 bases and J 3 bases; bases outside gene matches: 8. The CDR3 is 18 residues long. CDR3 coding DNA: TGTGCCAGCAGTTTAGGGAACAGGGGGCCAGGTGGGGCCAACGTCCTGACTTTC. Translated: CASSLGNRGPGGANVLTF.

This chain uses TRBV7-2 with TRBJ2-5, with a tentative D call TRBD1 (5 bases). V was trimmed by 6 bases and J by 4 bases, leaving 15 bases between them. The CDR3 covers 14 residues. Germline V gene sequence: CDR1 SGHTA, CDR2 FQGNSA. CDR3 in amino acids: CASSPRVVGETQYF. The CDR3 DNA follows: TGTGCCAGCAGTCCCAGGGTGGTAGGAGAGACCCAGTACTTC.

The gene calls are TRBV7-2 and TRBJ1-6; D is possibly TRBD1 (6 bases). The CDR3 is 15 amino acids. Germline V gives CDR1 SGHTA, CDR2 FQGNSA. Trimming shortened V by 5 bases and J by 5 bases, and 13 bases separated the two germline ends. Written as DNA, the CDR3 is TGTGCCAGCAGCCCGCAGGGGATAGATAATTCACCCCTCCACTTT. Residues: CASSPQGIDNSPLHF.

The chain combines TRBV7-2 with TRBJ1-2, with D maybe TRBD1 (5 bases). The CDR3 extends over 16 amino acids. Per the germline V gene, CDR1 is SGHTA and CDR2 is FQGNSA. The V gene lost 1 base and the J gene lost 10 bases, with 22 bases spanning the gap. DNA of the CDR3: TGTGCCAGCAGCTTAGGAGTGGACACCGCCTTCTCTGCCTACACCTTC. It translates to CASSLGVDTAFSAYTF.

This chain joins TRBV29-1 and TRBJ2-4; D is perhaps TRBD2 (5 bases). Germline V lookup: CDR1 SQVTM, CDR2 ANQGSEA. The germline V and J ends were trimmed by 4 bases and 5 bases, with 9 bases remaining between them. CDR3 length: 12 amino acids. CDR3 nucleotides: TGCAGCGTTGTCGGAGGTCAAAACATTCAGTACTTC. Translation: CSVVGGQNIQYF.

The chain has TRBV6-5 and TRBJ2-1; D gene ambiguous. V lost 2 bases and J lost 0, with 8 bases in between. CDR3 size: 15 residues. Per the germline V gene, CDR1 is MNHEY and CDR2 is SVGAGI. CDR3 in DNA: TGTGCCAGCAGTTACAAAGCCGACTCCTACAATGAGCAGTTCTTC. It translates to CASSYKADSYNEQFF.

The chain uses TRBV7-2 and TRBJ2-2; tentatively, D is TRBD1 (5 bases). CDR3 size: 17 residues. In germline, CDR1 is SGHTA, CDR2 FQGNSA. Trimming removed 2 bases from V and 0 bases from J, with 13 bases in between. CDR3 protein: CASSLPSQGANTGELFF. For the CDR3, the DNA is TGTGCCAGCAGCTTACCATCACAAGGGGCGAACACCGGGGAGCTGTTTTTT.

The chain employs TRBV4-1 and TRBJ1-5, with 7 bases identical to TRBD1. V lost 2 bases to trimming and J lost 5 bases; unmatched junction nucleotides: 3. The CDR3 is 14 residues long. Per germline, CDR1 MGHRA and CDR2 YSYEKL. The CDR3 loop is CASSQRQGDQPQHF. Written as DNA, the CDR3 is TGCGCCAGCAGCCAACGACAGGGAGATCAGCCCCAGCATTTT.